These T cell receptor beta chains were read from a single sample in a study of naive and memory T cell subsets. TCRdb reanalysed the UMI-ligation and nested PCR reads using MiXCR and keeps one entry per CDR3 protein. The data show 98,000 or so distinct CDR3 sequences, around 11% seen once. Material for sequencing was naive CD4+ T cells from blood. These TCRs come from a human donor in good health. CDR3s include the opening cysteine and the closing phenylalanine or tryptophan. D genes are given only for firm matches. Where a row states a size, it is once, few, many or the class of an expanded clone; other rows omit it.

clone_size | j_call | v_call | d_call | cdr3_aa | cdr3_nt
. | TRBJ1-5 | TRBV20-1 | . | CSASGHISNQPQHF | TGCAGTGCCTCCGGACACATTAGCAATCAGCCCCAGCATTTT
. | TRBJ2-1 | TRBV5-1 | TRBD2 | CASSLVSGGKNNEQFF | TGCGCCAGCAGCTTGGTTTCGGGGGGTAAAAACAATGAGCAGTTCTTC
. | TRBJ1-4 | TRBV29-1 | . | CSVEPAQGEKLFF | TGCAGCGTTGAACCGGCTCAGGGGGAAAAACTGTTTTTT
few | TRBJ1-2 | TRBV20-1 | . | CSAPTQGQRGYTF | TGCAGTGCTCCGACCCAAGGGCAGCGGGGCTACACCTTC
few | TRBJ1-1 | TRBV7-2 | . | CASGLIQGSTEAFF | TGTGCCAGCGGGCTGATCCAGGGTAGCACTGAAGCTTTCTTT
. | TRBJ2-1 | TRBV3-1 | TRBD2 | CASSQRGTSGGYEQFF | TGTGCCAGCAGCCAAAGGGGGACTAGCGGGGGCTATGAGCAGTTCTTC
many | TRBJ2-1 | TRBV6-2/TRBV6-3 | TRBD2 | CASSIRLAGVAYNEQFF | TGTGCCAGCAGTATCCGCCTAGCGGGAGTTGCCTACAATGAGCAGTTCTTC
many | TRBJ2-2 | TRBV2 | . | CASRGQNTGELFF | TGTGCCAGCAGGGGACAGAACACCGGGGAGCTGTTTTTT
. | TRBJ2-6 | TRBV9 | TRBD1 | CASSPRDGQGLSGANVLTF | TGTGCCAGCAGCCCCCGGGATGGACAGGGATTGTCTGGGGCCAACGTCCTGACTTTC
many | TRBJ2-3 | TRBV18 | TRBD1 | CASSQIRDSNTDTQYF | TGTGCCAGCTCACAAATCCGGGACAGCAACACAGATACGCAGTATTTT
many | TRBJ2-7 | TRBV12-3/TRBV12-4 | TRBD1 | CASSPRTGAALYEQYF | TGTGCCAGCAGTCCCCGGACAGGGGCGGCCCTATACGAGCAGTACTTC
. | TRBJ2-7 | TRBV28 | . | CASSLGRRSSYEQYF | TGTGCCAGCAGTTTGGGTCGCCGGAGCTCCTACGAGCAGTACTTC
many | TRBJ2-1 | TRBV5-4 | . | CASSLAPSSYNEQFF | TGTGCCAGCAGCTTGGCCCCGAGCTCCTACAATGAGCAGTTCTTC
few | TRBJ2-1 | TRBV2 | TRBD2 | CASRKVVATSWGSYNEQFF | TGTGCCAGCAGGAAAGTAGTGGCGACTAGCTGGGGTTCCTACAATGAGCAGTTCTTC